These T cell receptor beta chains were read from a single sample in a study of shared clonotypes between healthy human individuals. Using immunoSEQ multiplex PCR, the repertoire was profiled, and TCRdb retains in-frame clones only, with some absent. The sample includes about 2.1 million clones, just under 95% of them seen just once. Sample: naive CD8+ T cells from PBMCs. These receptor sequences come from a man aged 18 to 30 in good health. Some clones in this sample may be carry-over from other donors' samples. Each CDR3 is given with its conserved first and last residue. Each record gives: V gene, J gene, CDR3 protein.

V gene: TRBV9
J gene: TRBJ2-1
CDR3 protein: CASSVGGRAIDEQFF

V gene: TRBV9
J gene: TRBJ2-3
CDR3 protein: CASSFNSGGGTDTQYF

V gene: TRBV10-3
J gene: TRBJ1-5
CDR3 protein: CATHIVENQPQHF

V gene: TRBV10-3
J gene: TRBJ2-1
CDR3 protein: CAIAGAKTGANTYEQFF

V gene: TRBV10-3
J gene: TRBJ2-3
CDR3 protein: CAISELKGGRTDTQYF

V gene: TRBV7-6
J gene: TRBJ2-5
CDR3 protein: CASSLIRLAGETQYF

V gene: TRBV7-8
J gene: TRBJ1-3
CDR3 protein: CASSPGFENTIYF

V gene: TRBV4-3
J gene: TRBJ2-5
CDR3 protein: CASSQGVGRKETQYF

V gene: TRBV6-5
J gene: TRBJ2-3
CDR3 protein: CASSYGAGPADTQYF

V gene: TRBV28
J gene: TRBJ2-7
CDR3 protein: CASSSPSSGNYEQYF

V gene: TRBV5-5
J gene: TRBJ1-5
CDR3 protein: CASSLAGNSNQPQHF

V gene: TRBV19
J gene: TRBJ2-7
CDR3 protein: CASSIFAGGTYEQYF

V gene: TRBV7-9
J gene: TRBJ2-7
CDR3 protein: CASSFSGGYEQYF

V gene: TRBV28
J gene: TRBJ2-7
CDR3 protein: CASSLFGSAYEQYF

V gene: TRBV9
J gene: TRBJ1-5
CDR3 protein: CASSVGQGGNQPQHF

V gene: TRBV19
J gene: TRBJ2-7
CDR3 protein: CASSIQWSSYEQYF

V gene: TRBV7-9
J gene: TRBJ2-2
CDR3 protein: CASSLGGTLLRGGTGELFF

V gene: TRBV7-9
J gene: TRBJ1-1
CDR3 protein: CASIKPQGDRRPEAFF

V gene: TRBV2
J gene: TRBJ1-5
CDR3 protein: CASSVRDRGSLAPQHF

V gene: TRBV30
J gene: TRBJ1-2
CDR3 protein: CAWTTGGGYGYTF

V gene: TRBV11-3
J gene: TRBJ1-1
CDR3 protein: CASSSSQELGHGTEAFF

V gene: TRBV12-5
J gene: TRBJ2-5
CDR3 protein: CASGSLGWGTQYF

V gene: TRBV25-1
J gene: TRBJ2-1
CDR3 protein: CASSRGSSGYNEQFF

V gene: TRBV19
J gene: TRBJ2-7
CDR3 protein: CASSIGLLGEQYF

V gene: TRBV27
J gene: TRBJ2-7
CDR3 protein: CASKDLLTYEQYF

V gene: TRBV29-1
J gene: TRBJ2-1
CDR3 protein: CSVRGLAGINEQFF

V gene: TRBV13
J gene: TRBJ2-7
CDR3 protein: CASSLGRVLDEQYF

V gene: TRBV27
J gene: TRBJ2-4
CDR3 protein: CASSLGRENIQYF

V gene: TRBV19
J gene: TRBJ2-5
CDR3 protein: CASSPGYHRSETQYF

V gene: TRBV10-1
J gene: TRBJ2-2
CDR3 protein: CASSESKVDRRTGELFF

V gene: TRBV28
J gene: TRBJ1-1
CDR3 protein: CASSPRTSLGTEAFF

V gene: TRBV27
J gene: TRBJ2-1
CDR3 protein: CASSLTPDGRDEQFF

V gene: TRBV21-1
J gene: TRBJ1-1
CDR3 protein: CASSKDRVEEDTEAFF

V gene: TRBV6-5
J gene: TRBJ2-3
CDR3 protein: CASSWADTQYF

V gene: TRBV5-4
J gene: TRBJ2-1
CDR3 protein: CASSPDLGSYNEQFF

V gene: TRBV19
J gene: TRBJ1-2
CDR3 protein: CASTGGQTHGYTF

V gene: TRBV7-8
J gene: TRBJ2-3
CDR3 protein: CASSPPMSDTQYF

V gene: TRBV5-1
J gene: TRBJ2-5
CDR3 protein: CASSFIPWETQYF

V gene: TRBV27
J gene: TRBJ1-1
CDR3 protein: CASQTGSNTEAFF

V gene: TRBV9
J gene: TRBJ2-2
CDR3 protein: CASSVPLAGAGTGELFF

V gene: TRBV6-5
J gene: TRBJ2-2
CDR3 protein: CASSYSGENTGELFF

V gene: TRBV2
J gene: TRBJ2-7
CDR3 protein: CASIGRSYEQYF

V gene: TRBV9
J gene: TRBJ2-1
CDR3 protein: CASSVVLAQSYNEQFF

V gene: TRBV6-5
J gene: TRBJ2-2
CDR3 protein: CASSQLATGELFF

V gene: TRBV14
J gene: TRBJ2-1
CDR3 protein: CASSLRLAQPRNEQFF